This T cell receptor (beta chain) was documented in a study of CD8+ T cells in alopecia areata. Turning to the study itself: For treated patients, severity scores reflected the percentage of scalp area affected.

Details on this clone: The antigen remains undetermined.

Treatment here: oral pan-JAK inhibitor, 5-10 mg twice daily. CDR1 and CDR2 from the germline V gene are KGHSH and LQKENI. Losses at the gene ends were 4 bases for V and 5 bases for J; bases not matched to a gene: 2. CDR3 size: 14 residues. Investigators isolated RNA and reverse transcribed it into cDNA to act as the sequencing template. TCRdb's table, derived via immunoSEQ multiplex PCR, lists solely in-frame clones and lacks some. This table holds 250,000 to 350,000 clones, around 64% found once. Findings and limits, study-wide: Mouse data revealed clearer TCR sharing than patient data did, a gap possibly tied to HLA.

This TCR came from a human donor with alopecia areata. Sequences were derived from CD4+ T cells sorted from blood, sampled around week 54, from a patient treated with tofacitinib. The rearrangement links TRBV18 to TRBJ2-1; 10 bases are a match to TRBD2. CDR3 DNA: TGTGCCAGCTCACAAGCGGGGGGGAACAATGAGCAGTTCTTC. This sequence encodes CASSQAGGNNEQFF.